Each of the 18 T cell receptor beta chains below was sequenced from the same sample in a study of blood T cell repertoires in COVID-19. Measured with immunoSEQ multiplex PCR; TCRdb has only the in-frame clones, and not every one. The profile shows about 82,000 clones, under 80% of them singletons. The sample taken for sequencing was peripheral blood. These receptors originate from a man between 60 and 75 years old with COVID-19, enrolled during active disease.

This clone has only a few counts. The chain joins TRBV7-2 to TRBJ2-2, with 7 bases that match TRBD2. With V trimmed by 1 base and J by 2 bases, 4 bases remained unmatched. In germline, CDR1 is SGHTA, CDR2 FQGNSA. The CDR3 loop spans 16 amino acids. In DNA, the CDR3 is TGTGCCAGCAGCTTAGTTAGCGGGCCAAACACCGGGGAGCTGTTTTTT. It translates to CASSLVSGPNTGELFF.

The chain is built from TRBV27 and TRBJ2-3; TRBD2 matches at 9 bases. The CDR3 is 16 residues long. Germline V CDR1 and CDR2: MNHEY, SMNVEV (reference sequence). Germline trimming cut 7 bases from V and 5 bases from J; bases unmatched to any gene: 13. The CDR3 reads CASTLGREGRLDTQYF. DNA for the CDR3: TGTGCCAGCACCCTAGGGCGGGAGGGCCGATTAGATACGCAGTATTTT.

The table lists this clone with a few counts. V and J are TRBV11-2 and TRBJ2-2; 9 bases line up with TRBD1. This CDR3 is built from 15 residues. Germline V gene sequence: CDR1 SGHAT, CDR2 FQNNGV. V dropped 5 bases and J dropped 0; count of bases not matched to a gene: 1. CDR3 sequence: CASSRDRANTGELFF. The CDR3 coding sequence is TGTGCCAGCAGCCGGGACAGGGCGAACACCGGGGAGCTGTTTTTT.

This clone was counted between two and nine times. The genes are TRBV9 and TRBJ2-5; TRBD1 aligns across 8 bases. The CDR3 length is 15 residues. Germline CDR1 SGDLS, CDR2 YYNGEE. The V segment lost 1 base and the J segment 7 bases; nucleotides outside the gene matches: 9. Here the CDR3 reads CASSVKAGGSGTQYF. In DNA, the CDR3 is TGTGCCAGCAGCGTAAAGGCAGGGGGCAGCGGGACCCAGTACTTC.

This clone was seen a handful of times. The gene calls are TRBV7-3 and TRBJ2-1; the match to TRBD2 covers 8 bases. Germline trimming cut 3 bases from V and 3 bases from J; bases unmatched to any gene: 7. Germline V gives CDR1 SGHTA, CDR2 FQGTGA. The CDR3 loop spans 16 amino acids. The CDR3 sequence: CASSLVVRGDYNEQFF. CDR3 in DNA: TGTGCCAGCAGCTTGGTGGTGCGGGGGGACTACAATGAGCAGTTCTTC.

The chain recombines TRBV2 with TRBJ2-5; D ambiguous. The CDR3 sequence is 11 residues long. V lost 2 bases to trimming and J lost 5 bases, with 3 bases between them. The V gene's germline CDR1 is SNHLY and CDR2 FYNNEI. The DNA for the CDR3 is TGTGCCAGCAGTGAACCGGAGACCCAGTACTTC. Amino acid sequence: CASSEPETQYF.

The V and J genes are TRBV10-3 and TRBJ2-3; TRBD1 matches 10 bases. CDR1 is ENHRY and CDR2 is SYGVKD in the germline V gene. Losses at the gene ends were 6 bases for V and 6 bases for J; bases not matched to a gene: 3. CDR3 length equals 13 residues. The CDR3 sequence is CAIRRQGADTQYF. The DNA for the CDR3 is TGTGCCATCAGGCGACAGGGGGCTGATACGCAGTATTTT.

The rearrangement joins TRBV21-1 to TRBJ1-5; no DNA check was done on the table's D call, TRBD1. TRBV21-1 represents a pseudogene. This CDR3 comprises 18 residues. The CDR3 protein is CASSKVGDRDNSNQPQHF. CDR3 DNA sequence: TGTGCCAGCAGCAAAGTTGGGGACAGGGATAATAGCAATCAGCCCCAGCATTTT.

This clone showed up just once. CDR3 in DNA: TGTGCCAGCAGCTTAGAGGGGGAGGGGGGCCCAGATACGCAGTATTTT. Translating it yields CASSLEGEGGPDTQYF. This sequence joins TRBV7-9 and TRBJ2-3; TRBD2 is a possible D gene (7 bases). V was cut by 1 base and J by 4 bases, with 15 bases left in between. The CDR3 covers 16 residues. Germline V gene data show CDR1 as SEHNR and CDR2 as FQNEAQ (reference sequence).

This rearrangement joins TRBV29-1 to TRBJ2-1; 11 bases agree with TRBD2. J was trimmed by 5 bases and V by 3 bases; bases with no gene match: 3. In germline, CDR1 is SQVTM, CDR2 ANQGSEA. The CDR3 spans 14 residues. The chain's CDR3 is CSVDRGLADNEQFF. As DNA, the CDR3 is TGCAGCGTTGACCGGGGACTAGCGGACAATGAGCAGTTCTTC.

The chain employs TRBV4-1 and TRBJ2-5; TRBD2 matches 8 bases. This CDR3 is 19 amino acids long. Germline assignment: CDR1 MGHRA and CDR2 YSYEKL. J was trimmed by 2 bases and V by 0 bases; bases with no gene match: 14. The CDR3 sequence: CASSQDPRGGGLLQETQYF. The CDR3 nucleotides are TGCGCCAGCAGCCAAGACCCACGGGGCGGGGGGCTACTTCAAGAGACCCAGTACTTC.

The rearrangement joins TRBV6-5 to TRBJ1-1; 9 nucleotides align to TRBD1. The CDR3 has 14 residues. J gave up 4 bases and V 5 bases, and 5 bases lay outside the gene matches. Germline-derived CDR1 and CDR2 are MNHEY and SVGAGI. In DNA form, the CDR3 reads TGTGCCAGCAGTCCCGGGACAGGGATCACTGAAGCTTTCTTT. Its translation: CASSPGTGITEAFF.

The rearrangement uses TRBV5-3 and TRBJ1-6, with 8 bases fitting TRBD1. TRBV5-3 is recorded as an ORF, its role being uncertain. CDR3 length equals 17 residues. J lost 0 bases, V lost 4 bases, and 6 bases had no gene match. For the CDR3, the DNA is TGTGCCAGAAGCGCGGGACAGGCAAGCTCCTATAATTCACCCCTCCACTTT. This codes for CARSAGQASSYNSPLHF.

V is TRBV19 and J is TRBJ2-1; a possible D gene is TRBD2 (6 bases). The CDR3 length is 13 residues. The V gene's germline CDR1 is LNHDA and CDR2 SQIVND (reference sequence). V shed 7 bases and J shed 4 bases, with 11 bases lying between them. The chain's CDR3 is CASKWGDYNEQFF. The CDR3 DNA follows: TGTGCCAGTAAATGGGGGGATTACAATGAGCAGTTCTTC.

This chain joins TRBV5-1 and TRBJ1-6; 9 bases line up with TRBD1. From germline, CDR1 is SGHRS and CDR2 YFSETQ. V gave up 4 bases and J gave up 10 bases; unmatched junction bases: 6. The CDR3 spans 14 residues. In nucleotides, the CDR3 is TGCGCCAGCAGCCCGGACAGGGGATGGTCACCCCTCCACTTT. This encodes CASSPDRGWSPLHF.

For this clone: An end of the junction differs from the germline gene, which may be a read error. The rearrangement links TRBV2 to TRBJ1-6; 10 bases fit TRBD1. The CDR3 contains 14 residues. CDR1 and CDR2 (germline): SNHLY, FYNNEI. The CDR3 nucleotides are TGTGCCAGCAGAGAAGACAGGGGGCTTTCACCCCTCCACTTT. It is translated as CASREDRGLSPLHF.

The rearrangement uses TRBV7-3 and TRBJ2-7, with TRBD1 matching over 8 bases. This CDR3 has 13 residues. Germline CDR1 reads SGHTA; CDR2 reads FQGTGA. The J segment lost 3 bases and the V segment lost 5 bases, leaving 3 bases of the junction unmatched. The CDR3 loop reads CASSVGQGYEQYF. CDR3 DNA sequence: TGTGCCAGCAGCGTCGGACAGGGCTACGAGCAGTACTTC.

The V call is TRBV2, the J call TRBJ1-2, with no clear D. The CDR3 runs to 13 residues. V lost 4 bases to trimming and J lost 10 bases, with 16 bases between them. CDR1 and CDR2 from the germline V gene are SNHLY and FYNNEI. DNA of the CDR3: TGTGCCAGCAGTGGGAACAAAAAGAGCGACTACACCTTC. The encoded protein is CASSGNKKSDYTF. Drawing the rest from reference TRBV2 and TRBJ1-2, the complete variable domain is EPEVTQTPSHQVTQMGQEVILRCVPISNHLYFYWYRQILGQKVEFLVSFYNNEISEKSEIFDDQFSVERPDGSNFTLKIRSTKLEDSAMYFCASSGNKKSDYTFGSGTRLTVV.